This is a list of T cell receptor beta chains from one sample in a study of T cells in Graves' hyperthyroidism and ophthalmopathy. TCRdb passed the multiplex PCR reads through MiXCR, listing each CDR3 protein once. In the table there are about 290,000 distinct CDR3 sequences, around 15% of which are singletons. Sequenced sample: blood. All receptors come from a woman aged 45-60 years with Graves' hyperthyroidism that later progressed to Graves' ophthalmopathy. Each CDR3 is given with its conserved first and last residue. A D gene is named only where the DNA matches it firmly. The size of a clone is reported for some rows only, either as once, few or many, or as a class for expanded clones.

V	J	size	D	CDR3	DNA
TRBV20-1	TRBJ1-5	many	TRBD1	CSARYRGDQPQHF	TGCAGTGCTCGTTACAGGGGCGATCAGCCCCAGCATTTT
TRBV11-3	TRBJ1-5	many	NA	CASSLGGGRSRNQPQHF	TGTGCCAGCAGCTTAGGAGGGGGGCGTTCGCGGAATCAGCCCCAGCATTTT
TRBV27	TRBJ1-5	many	TRBD1	CASSYLYRGLDQPQHF	TGTGCCAGCAGTTATCTATACAGGGGCCTCGATCAGCCCCAGCATTTT
TRBV6-1	TRBJ2-3	NA	TRBD1	CASRSDRESTDTQYF	TGTGCCAGCAGGTCGGACAGGGAAAGCACAGATACGCAGTATTTT
TRBV7-9	TRBJ1-1	NA	NA	CASGTFDTEAFF	TGTGCCAGCGGAACCTTTGACACTGAAGCTTTCTTT
TRBV29-1	TRBJ1-5	many	NA	CSVEGATGQPQHF	TGCAGCGTTGAAGGGGCGACGGGGCAGCCCCAGCATTTT
TRBV28	TRBJ1-5	many	NA	CASSLGGGVTPQHF	TGTGCCAGCAGTTTAGGGGGGGGGGTTACGCCCCAGCATTTT
TRBV20-1	TRBJ2-3	many	NA	CSAPWGVQDTQYF	TGCAGTGCCCCGTGGGGAGTTCAAGATACGCAGTATTTT
TRBV9	TRBJ1-2	few	NA	CASSVGDLYGYTF	TGTGCCAGCAGCGTTGGGGACCTCTATGGCTACACCTTC
TRBV28	TRBJ1-2	many	TRBD1	CASSLSGTGLNYGYTF	TGTGCCAGCAGTTTGTCCGGGACAGGGCTTAACTATGGCTACACCTTC
TRBV6-5	TRBJ2-7	many	NA	CASSYSDTNYEQYF	TGTGCCAGCAGTTACTCGGACACCAACTACGAGCAGTACTTC
TRBV2	TRBJ2-2	many	NA	CASTESRTSPGELFF	TGTGCCAGCACCGAATCCCGGACGTCTCCCGGGGAGCTGTTTTTT
TRBV10-3	TRBJ2-7	many	TRBD1	CAIGSPTGATYEQYF	TGTGCCATCGGATCGCCGACAGGGGCAACCTACGAGCAGTACTTC
TRBV18	TRBJ1-1	many	NA	CASSSRADTEAFF	TGTGCCAGCTCAAGCAGGGCGGACACTGAAGCTTTCTTT
TRBV12-3/TRBV12-4	TRBJ1-1	many	TRBD1	CASLPGGPLTGEAFF	TGTGCCAGCCTCCCCGGAGGGCCCCTAACAGGGGAGGCTTTCTTT
TRBV6-1	TRBJ2-7	many	NA	CASSVQTSKGTYEQYF	TGTGCCAGCAGCGTTCAGACCTCAAAAGGCACCTACGAGCAGTACTTC
TRBV28	TRBJ2-7	many	NA	CASSSSGTFGEQYF	TGTGCCAGCAGTTCCTCAGGGACCTTCGGAGAGCAGTACTTC
TRBV7-9	TRBJ2-7	many	NA	CASNPPTREVSYF	TGTGCCAGCAATCCTCCGACGAGGGAGGTGTCGTACTTC
TRBV20-1	TRBJ1-5	many	NA	CSAREGAVNQPQHF	TGCAGTGCTAGAGAGGGGGCAGTCAATCAGCCCCAGCATTTT
TRBV7-2	TRBJ1-5	NA	NA	CASSRDFNQPQHF	TGTGCCAGCAGCCGTGACTTCAATCAGCCCCAGCATTTT
TRBV19	TRBJ2-2	few	TRBD2	CASSAPRLETSGMNTGELFF	TGTGCCAGTAGTGCTCCCCGCCTCGAGACTAGCGGGATGAACACCGGGGAGCTGTTTTTT
TRBV20-1	TRBJ2-1	NA	TRBD2	CSARALAGTYEQFF	TGCAGTGCTAGAGCTCTAGCGGGAACATATGAGCAGTTCTTC
TRBV5-1	TRBJ2-7	NA	NA	CASSQQPGQDYEQYF	TGCGCCAGCAGCCAACAGCCGGGACAAGACTACGAGCAGTACTTC
TRBV7-8	TRBJ2-7	many	NA	CASSLAMIYEQYF	TGTGCCAGCAGCTTAGCGATGATCTACGAGCAGTACTTC
TRBV28	TRBJ1-3	few	TRBD1	CASSPYKQGFGNTIYF	TGTGCCAGCAGTCCCTATAAACAGGGGTTTGGAAACACCATATATTTT
TRBV10-1	TRBJ2-7	few	TRBD1	CASSEGRGRDEQYF	TGCGCCAGCAGTGAAGGCAGGGGGCGCGACGAGCAGTACTTC
TRBV27	TRBJ2-7	many	NA	CASSFVGGSSYEQYF	TGTGCCAGCAGTTTCGTGGGAGGCAGCTCCTACGAGCAGTACTTC
TRBV3-1	TRBJ1-6	many	NA	CASSHGIGTSPLHF	TGTGCCAGCAGCCATGGGATAGGCACTTCACCCCTCCACTTT
TRBV7-3	TRBJ2-3	many	NA	CASSLDSDTQYF	TGTGCCAGCAGCTTAGATTCAGATACGCAGTATTTT
TRBV19	TRBJ1-5	NA	NA	CASRRVAGKGSNQPQHF	TGTGCCAGTAGGAGGGTAGCAGGGAAAGGAAGCAATCAGCCCCAGCATTTT
TRBV5-1	TRBJ2-3	NA	NA	CASSLSGVADTQYF	TGCGCCAGCAGTTTGTCAGGGGTGGCAGATACGCAGTATTTT
TRBV7-9	TRBJ2-7	many	NA	CASRGPGHEQYF	TGTGCCAGCAGGGGGCCGGGGCACGAGCAGTACTTC
TRBV5-4	TRBJ2-1	NA	TRBD2	CASSLEELAGGKQFF	TGTGCCAGCAGCTTGGAGGAGCTAGCGGGGGGAAAGCAGTTCTTC
TRBV19	TRBJ2-2	few	NA	CASSIARDGGTGELFF	TGTGCCAGTAGTATAGCCCGGGACGGTGGCACCGGGGAGCTGTTTTTT
TRBV2	TRBJ1-1	many	NA	CASRARTKSEAFF	TGTGCCAGCAGGGCCCGGACGAAATCTGAAGCTTTCTTT
TRBV4-2	TRBJ2-7	few	TRBD2	CASSQLAGFLYEQYF	TGTGCCAGCAGCCAGCTAGCGGGATTTCTGTACGAGCAGTACTTC
TRBV28	TRBJ2-1	many	TRBD2	CASRGTSGSKGNEQFF	TGTGCCAGCAGGGGGACTAGCGGGAGTAAGGGCAATGAGCAGTTCTTC
TRBV11-2	TRBJ2-3	many	NA	CASSPIAADTQYF	TGTGCCAGCAGCCCGATAGCGGCAGATACGCAGTATTTT
TRBV12-3/TRBV12-4	TRBJ2-7	many	NA	CASSLIKRGEQYF	TGTGCCAGCAGTTTGATCAAGCGTGGCGAGCAGTACTTC
TRBV4-1	TRBJ2-5	many	NA	CASSQPSRGHRPETQYF	TGCGCCAGCAGCCAACCATCGAGAGGGCACAGGCCGGAGACCCAGTACTTC
TRBV2	TRBJ2-5	many	TRBD2	CASKGGVSQETQYF	TGTGCCAGCAAGGGAGGGGTGTCCCAAGAGACCCAGTACTTC
TRBV6-5	TRBJ1-4	few	NA	CASSYSGEKLFF	TGTGCCAGCAGTTACTCCGGTGAAAAACTGTTTTTT